This T cell receptor beta chain emerged from a study of PD-1 blockade in mismatch repair-deficient tumors. Whole-study context: Patients had over ten mismatch repair-deficient cancer types and were previously treated and progressing. Whole-study findings and limits: Rapid post-treatment expansion, then contraction, generally preceding radiologic response, marked tumor-resident clones.

The data were produced by immunoSEQ multiplex PCR, yet TCRdb's version contains in-frame clones alone and is incomplete. Seen here are around 25,000 clones, approximately 84% observed once, and the top ten hold under 3.5%. Every patient had mismatch repair deficiency by PCR or immunohistochemistry. The TCR-sequenced patients were a few responders to pembrolizumab. Regarding this clone: The antigen is unknown.

V dropped 5 bases and J dropped 1 base, with 19 bases sitting between them. Germline V CDR1 and CDR2: SGHVS, FQNEAQ. The CDR3 spans 17 residues. The sequence derives from an adult with mismatch repair-deficient cancer. This material consisted of PBMCs, taken before pembrolizumab treatment. The V gene is TRBV7-8, the J gene TRBJ2-3; D gene uncertain. Here the CDR3 reads CASSLLYYSSGTDTQYF. The CDR3, as DNA: TGTGCCAGCAGCCTGCTATACTACTCCTCCGGCACAGATACGCAGTATTTT.